This TCR beta chain was sequenced in a study of Ad26.COV2.S vaccination and SARS-CoV-2 variants. The CDR3 is 14 residues long. V lost 7 bases and J lost 0; bases outside the gene matches: 5. Germline CDR1 and CDR2: SNHLY and FYNNEI. This sample's treatment: some 20 received Ad26.COV2.S at low or high dose, single or two shots; about 5 received placebo; per-sample allocation not given. Day 63 after the first vaccine or placebo injection was the time point for sampling. Study conclusions and caveats: Placebo recipients had lower spike-specific TCR breadth than vaccine recipients. Researchers reported similar non-spike TCR breadth in vaccine and placebo recipients.

Worth noting for this clone: Its cognate antigen is unknown.

Measured with immunoSEQ multiplex PCR; TCRdb has only the in-frame clones, and not every one. In the table there are hundreds of thousands of clones, around 89% of which are singletons. The clonotype originates from a person aged 18 to 59 who received the Ad26.COV2.S COVID-19 vaccine or a placebo. Sequencing used peripheral blood, obtained in a trial of Ad26.COV2.S vaccine versus placebo. The chain recombines TRBV2 with TRBJ1-1; 7 nucleotides match TRBD1. This chain's CDR3 is CASKRDSMNTEAFF. The CDR3 region has the DNA TGTGCCAGCAAGCGGGACAGCATGAACACTGAAGCTTTCTTT.